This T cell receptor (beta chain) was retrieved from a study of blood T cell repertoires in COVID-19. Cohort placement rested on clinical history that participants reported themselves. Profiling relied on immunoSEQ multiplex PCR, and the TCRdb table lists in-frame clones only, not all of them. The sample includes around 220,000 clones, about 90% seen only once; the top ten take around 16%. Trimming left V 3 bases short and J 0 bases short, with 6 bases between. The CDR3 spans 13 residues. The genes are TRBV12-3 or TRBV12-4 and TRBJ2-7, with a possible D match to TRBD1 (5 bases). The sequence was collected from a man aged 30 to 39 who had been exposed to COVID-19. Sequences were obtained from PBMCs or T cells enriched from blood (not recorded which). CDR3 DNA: TGTGCCAGCAGTTTCGACAGCTCCTACGAGCAGTACTTC. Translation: CASSFDSSYEQYF.